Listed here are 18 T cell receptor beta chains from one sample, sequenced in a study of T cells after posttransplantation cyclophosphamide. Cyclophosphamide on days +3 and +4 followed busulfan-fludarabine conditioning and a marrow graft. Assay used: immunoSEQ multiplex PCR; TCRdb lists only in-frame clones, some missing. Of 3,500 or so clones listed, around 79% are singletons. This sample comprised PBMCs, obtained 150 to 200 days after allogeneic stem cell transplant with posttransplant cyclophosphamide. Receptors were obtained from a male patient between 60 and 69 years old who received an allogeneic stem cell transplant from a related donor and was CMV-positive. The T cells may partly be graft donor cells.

In DNA, the CDR3 is TGTGCCAGCAGCCCTTACGGGGGGGTTAATTTGCATGAGCAGTTCTTC. Amino acid sequence: CASSPYGGVNLHEQFF. This chain joins TRBV9 and TRBJ2-1; 8 nucleotides agree with TRBD2. The germline CDR1 and CDR2 sequences are SGDLS and YYNGEE. With V trimmed by 4 bases and J by 8 bases, 14 bases remained unmatched. The CDR3 contains 16 residues.

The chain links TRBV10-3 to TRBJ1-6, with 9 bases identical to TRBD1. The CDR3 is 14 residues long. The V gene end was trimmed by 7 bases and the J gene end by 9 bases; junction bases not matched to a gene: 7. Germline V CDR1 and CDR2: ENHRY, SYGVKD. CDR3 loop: CAITDRGFGSPLHF. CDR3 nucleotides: TGTGCCATCACAGACAGGGGGTTCGGTTCACCCCTCCACTTT.

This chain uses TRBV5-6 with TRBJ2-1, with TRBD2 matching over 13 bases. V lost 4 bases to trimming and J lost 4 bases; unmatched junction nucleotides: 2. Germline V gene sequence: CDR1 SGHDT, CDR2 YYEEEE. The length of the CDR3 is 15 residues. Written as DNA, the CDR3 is TGTGCCAGCAGCCGACTAGCGGGAGGATACAATGAGCAGTTCTTC. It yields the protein CASSRLAGGYNEQFF.

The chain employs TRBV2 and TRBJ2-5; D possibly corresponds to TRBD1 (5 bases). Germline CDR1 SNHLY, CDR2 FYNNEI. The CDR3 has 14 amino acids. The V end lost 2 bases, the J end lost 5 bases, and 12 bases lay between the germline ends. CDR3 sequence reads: CASSENAWGETQYF. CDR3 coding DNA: TGTGCCAGCAGTGAAAATGCTTGGGGCGAGACCCAGTACTTC.

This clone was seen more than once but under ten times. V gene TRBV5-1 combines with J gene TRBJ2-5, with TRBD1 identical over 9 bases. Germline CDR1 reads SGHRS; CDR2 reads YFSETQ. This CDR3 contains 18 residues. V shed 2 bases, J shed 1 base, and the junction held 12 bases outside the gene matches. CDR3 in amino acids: CASSFANRGQISQETQYF. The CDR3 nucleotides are TGCGCCAGCAGCTTCGCGAACAGGGGGCAAATCTCCCAAGAGACCCAGTACTTC.

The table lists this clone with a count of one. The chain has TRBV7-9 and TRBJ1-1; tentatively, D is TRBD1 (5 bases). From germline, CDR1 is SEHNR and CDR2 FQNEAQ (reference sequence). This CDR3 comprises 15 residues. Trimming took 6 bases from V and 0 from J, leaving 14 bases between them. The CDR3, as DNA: TGTGCCAGCAGGGGGGGAGGGGTTATGAACACTGAAGCTTTCTTT. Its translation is CASRGGGVMNTEAFF.

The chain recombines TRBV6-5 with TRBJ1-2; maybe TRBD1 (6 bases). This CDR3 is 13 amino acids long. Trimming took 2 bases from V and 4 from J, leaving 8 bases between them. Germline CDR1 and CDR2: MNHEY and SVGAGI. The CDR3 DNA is TGTGCCAGCAGTTACGACAGGAGCTATGGCTACACCTTC. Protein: CASSYDRSYGYTF.

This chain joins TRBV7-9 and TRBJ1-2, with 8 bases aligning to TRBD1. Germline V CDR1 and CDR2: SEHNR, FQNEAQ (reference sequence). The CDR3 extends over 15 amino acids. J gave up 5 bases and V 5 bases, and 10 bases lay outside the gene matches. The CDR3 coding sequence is TGTGCCAGCAGCCATACCCCCGGGACAGGTTATGGCTACACCTTC. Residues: CASSHTPGTGYGYTF.

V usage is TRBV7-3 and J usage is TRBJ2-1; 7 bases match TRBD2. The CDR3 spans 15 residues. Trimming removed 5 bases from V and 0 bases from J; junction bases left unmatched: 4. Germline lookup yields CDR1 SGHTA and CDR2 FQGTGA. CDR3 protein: CASSPAGASYNEQFF. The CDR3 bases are TGTGCCAGCAGCCCGGCGGGAGCCTCCTACAATGAGCAGTTCTTC.

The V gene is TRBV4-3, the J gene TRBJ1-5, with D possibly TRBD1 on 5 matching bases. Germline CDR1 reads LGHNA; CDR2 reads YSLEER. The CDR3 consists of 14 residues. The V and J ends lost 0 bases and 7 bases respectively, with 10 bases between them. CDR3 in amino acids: CASSQDTGGQPQHF. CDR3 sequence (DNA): TGCGCCAGCAGCCAAGACACAGGCGGACAGCCCCAGCATTTT.

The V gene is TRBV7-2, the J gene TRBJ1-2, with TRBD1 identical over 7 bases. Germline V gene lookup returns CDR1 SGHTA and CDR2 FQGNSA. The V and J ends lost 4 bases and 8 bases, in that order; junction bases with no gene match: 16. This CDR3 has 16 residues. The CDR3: CASSSRLGQLKAGYTF. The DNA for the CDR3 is TGTGCCAGCAGCTCAAGATTGGGACAGCTCAAGGCGGGCTACACCTTC.

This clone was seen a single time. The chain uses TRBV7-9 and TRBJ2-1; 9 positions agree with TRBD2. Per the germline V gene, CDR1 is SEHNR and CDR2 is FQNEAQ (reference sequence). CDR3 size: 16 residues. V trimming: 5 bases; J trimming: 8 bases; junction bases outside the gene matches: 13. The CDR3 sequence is CASSPLGTSYGDEQFF. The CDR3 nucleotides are TGTGCCAGCAGCCCACTCGGGACTAGCTACGGGGATGAGCAGTTCTTC.

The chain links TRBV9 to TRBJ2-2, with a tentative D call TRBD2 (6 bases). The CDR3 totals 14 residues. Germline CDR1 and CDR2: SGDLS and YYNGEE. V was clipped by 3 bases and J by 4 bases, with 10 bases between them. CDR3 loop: CASSAGLRTGELFF. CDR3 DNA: TGTGCCAGCAGCGCGGGACTCCGCACCGGGGAGCTGTTTTTT.

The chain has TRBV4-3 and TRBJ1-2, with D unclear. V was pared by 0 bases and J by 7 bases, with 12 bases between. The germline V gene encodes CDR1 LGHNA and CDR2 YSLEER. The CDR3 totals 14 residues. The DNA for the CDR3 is TGCGCCAGCAGCCAAGAGACTATTCATCTTGGCTACACCTTC. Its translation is CASSQETIHLGYTF.

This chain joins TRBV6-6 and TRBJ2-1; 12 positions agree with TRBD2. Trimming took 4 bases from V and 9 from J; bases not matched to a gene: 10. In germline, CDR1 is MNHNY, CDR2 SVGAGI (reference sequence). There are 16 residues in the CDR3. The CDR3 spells CASSFSGTSGQLEQFF. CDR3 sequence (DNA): TGTGCCAGCAGTTTCTCCGGGACTAGCGGGCAGCTTGAGCAGTTCTTC.

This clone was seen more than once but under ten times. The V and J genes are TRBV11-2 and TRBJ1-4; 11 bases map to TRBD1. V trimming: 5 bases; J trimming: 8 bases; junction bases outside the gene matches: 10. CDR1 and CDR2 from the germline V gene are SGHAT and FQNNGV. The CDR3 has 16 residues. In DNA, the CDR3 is TGTGCCAGCAGCACAGGGACAGGGGGAAGAGAAGAAAAACTGTTTTTT. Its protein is CASSTGTGGREEKLFF.

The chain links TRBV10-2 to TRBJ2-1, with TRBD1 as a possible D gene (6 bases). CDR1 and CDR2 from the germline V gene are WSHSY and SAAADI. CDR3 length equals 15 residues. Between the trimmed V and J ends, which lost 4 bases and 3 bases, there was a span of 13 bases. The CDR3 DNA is TGCGCCAGCAGTGGTTTCGACAGGAGCTACAATGAGCAGTTCTTC. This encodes CASSGFDRSYNEQFF.

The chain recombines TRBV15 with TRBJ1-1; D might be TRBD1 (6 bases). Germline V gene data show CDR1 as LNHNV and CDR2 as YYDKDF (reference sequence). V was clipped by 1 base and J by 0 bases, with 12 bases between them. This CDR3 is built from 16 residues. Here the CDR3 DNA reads TGTGCCACCAGCAGAGGATGGACAGTCCTGAACACTGAAGCTTTCTTT. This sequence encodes CATSRGWTVLNTEAFF.